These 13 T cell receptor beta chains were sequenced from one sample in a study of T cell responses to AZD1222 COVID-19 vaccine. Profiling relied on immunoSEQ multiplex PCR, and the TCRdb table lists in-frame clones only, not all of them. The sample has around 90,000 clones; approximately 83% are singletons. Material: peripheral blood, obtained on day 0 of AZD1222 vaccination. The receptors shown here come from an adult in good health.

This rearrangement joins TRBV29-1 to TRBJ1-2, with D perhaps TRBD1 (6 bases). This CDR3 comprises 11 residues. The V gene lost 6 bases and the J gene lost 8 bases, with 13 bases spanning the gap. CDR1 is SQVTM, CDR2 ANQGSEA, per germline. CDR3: CSVGQSNGYTF. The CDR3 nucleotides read TGCAGCGTAGGACAGTCCAACGGCTACACCTTC.

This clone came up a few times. CDR3 in amino acids: CASSGLTGDYEQYF. DNA of the CDR3: TGCGCCAGCAGCGGACTTACAGGGGACTACGAGCAGTACTTC. V and J are TRBV4-1 and TRBJ2-7; TRBD1 matches 7 bases. Looked up from germline, CDR1 is MGHRA and CDR2 is YSYEKL. The CDR3 length is 14 residues. V shed 5 bases and J 3 bases; nucleotides not matched to a gene: 7.

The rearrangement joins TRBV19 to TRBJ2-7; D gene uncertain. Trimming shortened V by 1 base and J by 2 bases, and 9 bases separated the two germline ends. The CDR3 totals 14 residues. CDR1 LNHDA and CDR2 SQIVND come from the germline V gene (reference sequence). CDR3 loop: CASSIAPGPYEQYF. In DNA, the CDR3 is TGTGCCAGTAGTATAGCACCGGGCCCCTACGAGCAGTACTTC.

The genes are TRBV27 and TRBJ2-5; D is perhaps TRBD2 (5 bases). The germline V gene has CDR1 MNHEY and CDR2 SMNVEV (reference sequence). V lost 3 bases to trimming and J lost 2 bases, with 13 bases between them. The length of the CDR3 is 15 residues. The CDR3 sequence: CASSLSWTQQETQYF. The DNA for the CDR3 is TGTGCCAGCAGTTTGTCTTGGACTCAACAAGAGACCCAGTACTTC.

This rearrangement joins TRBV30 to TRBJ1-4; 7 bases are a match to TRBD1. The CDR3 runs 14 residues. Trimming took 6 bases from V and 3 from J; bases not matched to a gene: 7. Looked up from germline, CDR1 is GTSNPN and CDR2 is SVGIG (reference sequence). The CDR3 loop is CACARDRANEKLFF. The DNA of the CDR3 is TGTGCCTGTGCTCGGGACAGAGCTAATGAAAAACTGTTTTTT. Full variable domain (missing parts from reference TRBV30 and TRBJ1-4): SQTIHQWPATLVQPVGSPLSLECTVEGTSNPNLYWYRQAAGRGLQLLFYSVGIGQISSEVPQNLSASRPQDRQFILSSKKLLLSDSGFYLCACARDRANEKLFFGSGTQLSVL.

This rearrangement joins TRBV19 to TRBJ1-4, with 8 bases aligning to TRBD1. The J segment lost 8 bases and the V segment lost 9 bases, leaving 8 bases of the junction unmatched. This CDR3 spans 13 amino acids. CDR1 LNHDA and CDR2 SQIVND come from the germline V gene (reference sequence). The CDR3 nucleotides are TGTGCCAGCTCAGGACAGGGTGGCGAAAAACTGTTTTTT. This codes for CASSGQGGEKLFF. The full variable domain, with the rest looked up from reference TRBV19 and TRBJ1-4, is DGGITQSPKYLFRKEGQNVTLSCEQNLNHDAMYWYRQDPGQGLRLIYYSQIVNDFQKGDIAEGYSVSREKKESFPLTVTSAQKNPTAFYLCASSGQGGEKLFFGSGTQLSVL.

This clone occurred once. The CDR3 is CASSTGQGLYNEQFF. Here the CDR3 DNA reads TGTGCCAGCAGCACCGGGCAGGGCCTTTACAATGAGCAGTTCTTC. The genes are TRBV7-2 and TRBJ2-1, with a weak D call TRBD1 (5 bases). The CDR3 loop spans 15 amino acids. Germline values: CDR1 SGHTA, CDR2 FQGNSA. V shed 5 bases and J shed 4 bases, with 15 bases lying between them. The variable domain in full, with the rest retrieved from reference TRBV7-2 and TRBJ2-1, is GAGVSQSPSNKVTEKGKDVELRCDPISGHTALYWYRQSLGQGLEFLIYFQGNSAPDKSGLPSDRFSAERTGGSVSTLTIQRTQQEDSAVYLCASSTGQGLYNEQFFGPGTRLTVL.

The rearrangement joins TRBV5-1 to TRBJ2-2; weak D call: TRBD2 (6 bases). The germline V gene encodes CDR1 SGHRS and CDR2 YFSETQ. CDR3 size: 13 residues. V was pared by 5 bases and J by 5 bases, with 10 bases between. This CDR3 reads CASSAGGTGELFF. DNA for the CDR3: TGCGCCAGCAGTGCTGGAGGGACCGGGGAGCTGTTTTTT.

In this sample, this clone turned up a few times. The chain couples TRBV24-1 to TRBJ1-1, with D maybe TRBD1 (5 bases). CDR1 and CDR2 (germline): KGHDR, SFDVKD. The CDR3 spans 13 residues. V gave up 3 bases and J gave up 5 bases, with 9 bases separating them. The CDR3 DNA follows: TGTGCCACCAGTGATGCGGGGGGGACTGAAGCTTTCTTT. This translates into CATSDAGGTEAFF.

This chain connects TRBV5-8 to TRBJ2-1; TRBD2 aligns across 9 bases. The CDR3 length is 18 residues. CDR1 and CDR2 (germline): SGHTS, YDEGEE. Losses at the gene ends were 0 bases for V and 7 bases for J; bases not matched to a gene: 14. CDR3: CASSLALGSSGGWNEQFF. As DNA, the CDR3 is TGTGCCAGCAGCTTGGCTCTCGGATCCAGCGGGGGGTGGAATGAGCAGTTCTTC. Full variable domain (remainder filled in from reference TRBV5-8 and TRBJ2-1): EAGVTQSPTHLIKTRGQQATLRCSPISGHTSVYWYQQALGLGLQFLLWYDEGEERNRGNFPPRFSGRQFPNYSSELNVNALELEDSALYLCASSLALGSSGGWNEQFFGPGTRLTVL.

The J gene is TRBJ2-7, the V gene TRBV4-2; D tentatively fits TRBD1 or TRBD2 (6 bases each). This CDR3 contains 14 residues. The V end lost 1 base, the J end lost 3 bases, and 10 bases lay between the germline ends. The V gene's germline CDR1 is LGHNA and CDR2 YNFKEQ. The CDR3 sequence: CASSQVGGGYEQYF. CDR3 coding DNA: TGTGCCAGCAGCCAAGTCGGAGGGGGCTACGAGCAGTACTTC.

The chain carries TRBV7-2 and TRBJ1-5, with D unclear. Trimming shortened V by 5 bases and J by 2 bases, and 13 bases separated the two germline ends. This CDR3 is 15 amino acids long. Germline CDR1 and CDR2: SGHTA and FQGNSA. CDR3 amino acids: CASSLVDGRNQPQHF. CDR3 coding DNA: TGTGCCAGCAGCCTGGTGGACGGACGCAATCAGCCCCAGCATTTT.

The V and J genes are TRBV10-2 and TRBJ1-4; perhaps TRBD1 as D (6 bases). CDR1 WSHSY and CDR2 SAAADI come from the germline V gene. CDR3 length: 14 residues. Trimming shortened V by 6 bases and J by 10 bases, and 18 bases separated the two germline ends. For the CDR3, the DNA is TGCGCCAGCAGGGGGGTGGAGGGGGTCGGAAAACTGTTTTTT. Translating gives CASRGVEGVGKLFF.